The 27 T cell receptor beta chains below all came from one sample that was sequenced in a study of prognosis after radiotherapy for stage I lung cancer listed by TCRdb under 2021. Reads for this sample came from an Illumina HiSeq 3000. Two rounds of multiplex PCR were performed to amplify the TCR beta CDR3 region from genomic DNA. The first PCR round used primers specific to each TRBV and TRBJ gene, and the primer sequences were filed in Chinese patent CN105087789A. TCRdb passed the public sequencing reads through fastp at Q25 and MiXCR, retaining productive beta sequences. Identical CDR3 protein sequences are pooled into one entry, listed with their most common genes and DNA. In this sample the table shows tens of thousands of distinct CDR3 sequences, around 22% of which occur a single time. The ten most abundant clones make up 25% to 30% of the sample. The starting material was PBMCs, obtained before or after stereotactic body radiation therapy (not recorded which). The receptors derive from a donor over 45 with non-small cell lung cancer.

This clonotype was counted ten times or more. This rearrangement joins TRBV6-2 or TRBV6-3 to TRBJ2-5, with D perhaps TRBD2 (6 bases). The germline V gene encodes CDR1 MNHEY and CDR2 SVGEGT. The CDR3 covers 17 residues. The V gene lost 6 bases and the J gene lost 0 bases, with 20 bases spanning the gap. The CDR3, as DNA: TGTGCCAGCAGCTTAGGGACTGGAACGATGTACCAAGAGACCCAGTACTTC. This sequence encodes CASSLGTGTMYQETQYF.

On this clonotype itself: A much larger clone sits a single nucleotide away, making a read error possible. V gene TRBV6-1 combines with J gene TRBJ2-7; no definite D call. Trimming left V 7 bases short and J 5 bases short, with 21 bases between. CDR1 is MNHNS and CDR2 is SASEGT in the germline V gene. This CDR3 has 15 residues. The DNA for the CDR3 is TGTGCCAGCATTATCAGCGTGTCAAACCCCGACGAGCAGTACTTC. This gives the protein CASIISVSNPDEQYF.

This clonotype was counted ten times or more. This chain connects TRBV20-1 to TRBJ2-1; D perhaps matches TRBD2 (6 bases). The CDR3 runs 16 residues. Germline V gene data show CDR1 as DFQATT and CDR2 as SNEGSKA (reference sequence). V shed 1 base and J shed 10 bases, with 23 bases lying between them. The DNA of the CDR3 is TGCAGTGCTAGAGCAAAAACCCTAGCGTTTGTGGGAGAGCAGTTCTTC. This sequence encodes CSARAKTLAFVGEQFF.

This clonotype was found many times. The chain recombines TRBV12-3 or TRBV12-4 with TRBJ1-1; D is unresolved. The CDR3 is 11 residues long. Between the trimmed V and J ends, which lost 6 bases and 6 bases, there was a span of 8 bases. The CDR3 bases are TGTGCCAGCAGCCGCAGCGCTGAAGCTTTCTTT. This translates into CASSRSAEAFF.

The sample holds many counts of this clonotype. V usage is TRBV2 and J usage is TRBJ2-5; 9 bases agree with TRBD2. Trimming cost V 3 bases and J 5 bases; bases outside gene matches: 7. CDR3 length: 15 amino acids. Germline V gene sequence: CDR1 SNHLY, CDR2 FYNNEI. In nucleotides, the CDR3 is TGTGCCAGCAGTGAGGGAGCGGGAGGCGGGGAGACCCAGTACTTC. This sequence encodes CASSEGAGGGETQYF.

A word on this clonotype: This may stem from a read error, because a much larger clone lies one nucleotide away. The gene calls are TRBV30 and TRBJ1-1; tentatively, D is TRBD1 (6 bases). There are 12 residues in the CDR3. Germline lookup yields CDR1 GTSNPN and CDR2 SVGIG (reference sequence). Trimming shortened V by 4 bases and J by 8 bases, and 14 bases separated the two germline ends. The DNA for the CDR3 is TGTGCCTGGACCCACCCGAGGGGGGAAGCTTTCTTT. It is translated as CAWTHPRGEAFF.

This clonotype was observed a few times. A read error is the likely source, as a far larger clone sits one nucleotide away. The chain is built from TRBV6-6 and TRBJ1-2; no definite D call. CDR1 and CDR2 (germline): MNHNY, SVGAGI (reference sequence). CDR3 length equals 15 residues. Trimming left V 0 bases short and J 8 bases short, with 16 bases between. CDR3: CASSYSRVEYEGYTF. The CDR3 nucleotides are TGTGCCAGCAGTTACTCGAGGGTGGAGTATGAGGGCTACACCTTC.

The chain employs TRBV6-1 and TRBJ2-7, with 7 bases matching TRBD2. This CDR3 comprises 13 residues. CDR1 is MNHNS and CDR2 is SASEGT in the germline V gene. The V gene end was trimmed by 8 bases and the J gene end by 0 bases; junction bases not matched to a gene: 4. Here the CDR3 reads CASGEGNSYEQYF. CDR3 nucleotides: TGTGCCAGCGGGGAGGGGAACTCCTACGAGCAGTACTTC.

As regards this clonotype: With a far larger clone one base away, a read error is the likely cause. V is TRBV6-4 and J is TRBJ2-3; 7 bases agree with TRBD1. J gave up 2 bases and V 5 bases, and 16 bases lay outside the gene matches. The CDR3 spans 18 residues. Germline V gene lookup returns CDR1 MRHNA and CDR2 SNTAGT. The CDR3 sequence is CASSYRGCGSIFTDTQYF. CDR3 sequence (DNA): TGTGCCAGCAGTTACAGGGGTTGTGGGTCTATATTCACAGATACGCAGTATTTT.

This clonotype has a count of ten or more. The chain combines TRBV2 with TRBJ2-3; TRBD1 is a possible D gene (6 bases). This CDR3 has 13 residues. Germline loops: CDR1 SNHLY, CDR2 FYNNEI. V lost 8 bases and J lost 3, with 12 bases in between. The CDR3 DNA is TGTGCCAGCTTACAGGGAGAAACAGATACGCAGTATTTT. Protein product: CASLQGETDTQYF.

Turning to this clonotype: Just one base apart from a much larger clone, this may be a read error. The chain combines TRBV6-2 or TRBV6-3 with TRBJ1-1; 7 nucleotides line up with TRBD1. The CDR3 consists of 15 residues. The germline V gene has CDR1 MNHEY and CDR2 SVGEGT. J lost 1 base, V lost 6 bases, and 8 bases had no gene match. CDR3 residues: CASRSGTAANTEAFF. The CDR3 nucleotides are TGTGCCAGCAGATCCGGGACAGCCGCGAACACTGAAGCTTTCTTT.

This clonotype was counted ten times or more. This chain joins TRBV13 and TRBJ1-1, with D possibly being TRBD1 (6 bases). V was trimmed by 5 bases and J by 11 bases, leaving 24 bases between them. CDR1 and CDR2 from the germline V gene are PRHDT and FYEKMQ (reference sequence). The CDR3 extends over 15 amino acids. The CDR3 bases are TGTGCCAGCAGCGTTCGCTCCGGCCGAGTAAGGGGGGCTTTCTTT. Its protein product is CASSVRSGRVRGAFF.

Worth noting for this clonotype: This may stem from a read error, because a much larger clone lies one nucleotide away. The V and J genes are TRBV27 and TRBJ2-5; D possibly corresponds to TRBD1 (5 bases). This CDR3 region has 16 residues. Germline V lookup: CDR1 MNHEY, CDR2 SMNVEV (reference sequence). This CDR3 is CACSLSWGVSQETQYF. The CDR3, as DNA: TGTGCCTGCAGTTTATCGTGGGGCGTATCCCAAGAGACCCAGTACTTC.

This clonotype occurred many times. The chain employs TRBV6-1 and TRBJ1-1; D remains unclear. The CDR3 is 13 residues long. V was trimmed by 6 bases and J by 1 base, leaving 9 bases between them. Germline V gene data show CDR1 as MNHNS and CDR2 as SASEGT. The CDR3 here is CASRNGPNTEAFF. In nucleotides, the CDR3 is TGTGCCAGCAGAAACGGACCGAACACTGAAGCTTTCTTT.

This clonotype was recorded many times. The chain links TRBV12-3 or TRBV12-4 to TRBJ2-1, with TRBD2 matching over 10 bases. The CDR3 covers 15 residues. J gave up 8 bases and V 5 bases, and 9 bases lay outside the gene matches. CDR3 DNA sequence: TGTGCCAGCAGTCCCCCCAGGACTAGCGGAGATGAGCAGTTCTTC. This sequence encodes CASSPPRTSGDEQFF.

This clonotype has ten or more counts. V gene TRBV28 combines with J gene TRBJ1-1; D is undetermined. The germline gives CDR1 MDHEN, CDR2 SYDVKM. The CDR3 extends over 12 amino acids. Trimming removed 3 bases from V and 1 base from J, with 3 bases in between. The CDR3 nucleotides are TGTGCCAGCAGTTTTGGGAACACTGAAGCTTTCTTT. Translating gives CASSFGNTEAFF.

This clonotype was picked up many times. The chain couples TRBV7-2 to TRBJ2-1; D is ambiguous. This CDR3 is 13 amino acids long. V was cut by 7 bases and J by 0 bases, with 7 bases left in between. The germline V gene encodes CDR1 SGHTA and CDR2 FQGNSA. The CDR3 region has the DNA TGTGCCAGCATAGGAGTCTCCTACAATGAGCAGTTCTTC. Protein: CASIGVSYNEQFF.

This chain uses TRBV27 with TRBJ2-1; 10 nucleotides line up with TRBD2. Germline V lookup: CDR1 MNHEY, CDR2 SMNVEV (reference sequence). Losses at the gene ends were 7 bases for V and 2 bases for J; bases not matched to a gene: 14. The CDR3 has 18 residues. The CDR3 here is CASMQRTSGRAPYNEQFF. The DNA for the CDR3 is TGTGCCAGCATGCAAAGGACTAGCGGTAGGGCCCCCTACAATGAGCAGTTCTTC.

This clonotype was detected ten times or more. The chain couples TRBV5-8 to TRBJ2-1; no reliable D call. The CDR3 has 15 amino acids. The germline V gene encodes CDR1 SGHTS and CDR2 YDEGEE. V was cut by 4 bases and J by 0 bases, with 11 bases left in between. CDR3: CASSLLGSSYNEQFF. CDR3 coding DNA: TGTGCCAGCAGCCTCCTAGGGTCCTCCTACAATGAGCAGTTCTTC.

This clonotype is medium-sized. This chain joins TRBV27 and TRBJ2-7; 10 bases are a match to TRBD2. CDR3 length: 15 amino acids. Germline V lookup: CDR1 MNHEY, CDR2 SMNVEV (reference sequence). V shed 6 bases, J shed 6 bases, and the junction held 11 bases outside the gene matches. CDR3 region: CASSLQAGGPVEQYF. Written as DNA, the CDR3 is TGTGCCAGCAGCCTTCAAGCGGGAGGGCCCGTCGAGCAGTACTTC.

This clonotype occurred many times. V usage is TRBV20-1 and J usage is TRBJ1-2; D is ambiguous. Germline CDR1 reads DFQATT; CDR2 reads SNEGSKA (reference sequence). This CDR3 contains 13 residues. V was clipped by 3 bases and J by 6 bases, with 14 bases between them. CDR3 DNA sequence: TGCAGTGCTAGGGAGAGGGCCTTGGATGGCTACACCTTC. This gives the protein CSARERALDGYTF.

This clonotype was counted many times. The rearrangement joins TRBV4-1 to TRBJ2-5; no definite D call. Trimming pared 0 bases from V and 4 bases from J, leaving 12 bases between. There are 15 residues in the CDR3. Germline CDR1 MGHRA, CDR2 YSYEKL. CDR3 sequence: CASSQDPNIRETQYF. CDR3 coding DNA: TGCGCCAGCAGCCAAGATCCGAACATCCGAGAGACCCAGTACTTC.

Many counts were recorded for this clonotype. The chain joins TRBV29-1 to TRBJ2-1, with 8 nucleotides matching TRBD1. The CDR3 is 15 amino acids. Germline V CDR1 and CDR2: SQVTM, ANQGSEA. V shed 6 bases, J shed 6 bases, and the junction held 13 bases outside the gene matches. The CDR3 spells CSVTFQGAPRNEQFF. The CDR3 nucleotides are TGCAGCGTGACCTTTCAGGGGGCTCCTCGCAATGAGCAGTTCTTC.

This clonotype was observed a single time. The chain has TRBV7-2 and TRBJ2-3; D unresolved. Germline V gene lookup returns CDR1 SGHTA and CDR2 FQGNSA. The CDR3 contains 14 residues. V was cut by 10 bases and J by 2 bases, with 16 bases left in between. The CDR3 DNA reads as TGTGCCACCTCACAAGGACCCAACACAGATACGCAGTATTTT. Translation gives CATSQGPNTDTQYF.

The rearrangement joins TRBV6-2 or TRBV6-3 to TRBJ2-7, with D perhaps being TRBD1 or TRBD2 (7 bases each). This CDR3 spans 16 amino acids. Germline V CDR1 and CDR2: MNHEY, SVGEGT. V shed 9 bases and J shed 5 bases, with 26 bases lying between them. This CDR3 is CARSERGRGRPHEQYF. DNA for the CDR3: TGTGCCAGAAGTGAAAGGGGGAGGGGGCGACCCCACGAGCAGTACTTC.

As for this clonotype: One base away lies a much larger clone, so this may be a sequencing read error. V and J are TRBV20-1 and TRBJ1-2, with D uncertain. V lost 7 bases and J 3 bases, leaving 18 bases between the germline ends. CDR1 and CDR2 (germline): DFQATT, SNEGSKA (reference sequence). This CDR3 region has 14 residues. The CDR3 spells CSVWDPRGHYGYTF. CDR3 nucleotide sequence: TGCAGTGTGTGGGATCCCCGAGGTCACTATGGCTACACCTTC.

A word on this clonotype: It may be a read error: a sequence one base away is much more abundant. J is TRBJ1-1 and V is TRBV28; D possibly corresponds to TRBD1 (6 bases). This CDR3 has 12 amino acids. Trimming left V 2 bases short and J 11 bases short, with 12 bases between. Germline CDR1 is MDHEN and CDR2 is SYDVKM. CDR3 nucleotide sequence: TGTGCCAGCAGTTTAAGGGGGGGATCGGCTTTCTTT. Protein product: CASSLRGGSAFF.